The sequence of this T cell receptor beta chain was determined in a study of T cells after yellow fever vaccination. Comments on this clonotype: Its matching antigen is unknown.

By 5'RACE template switching, TCR cDNA was produced, with a universal primer site and UMIs added in the process. MiXCR, applied by TCRdb to the 5' RACE reads, yields one record per CDR3 protein. The sample holds hundreds of thousands of distinct CDR3 sequences, around 12% seen once. Germline V gene data show CDR1 as SGHRS and CDR2 as YFSETQ. The length of the CDR3 is 14 residues. With 4 bases clipped from V and 5 bases from J, the junction kept 6 bases outside the gene matches. The study's findings and limits: When the response was secondary, it was weaker but reached its peak faster, day 5 versus 15. Detected again after the booster were most primary-vaccination clones, at approximately 96% CD4 and 70% to 90% CD8.

The receptor was derived from a man between 18 and 35 years old who received the YFV17D yellow fever vaccine. The specimen was CD4+ T cells sorted from PBMCs, collected 15 days after the yellow fever booster vaccination. The chain joins TRBV5-1 to TRBJ2-5; 9 bases are shared with TRBD1. CDR3 sequence: CASSKDRGVETQYF. DNA for the CDR3: TGCGCCAGCAGCAAGGACAGGGGAGTGGAGACCCAGTACTTC.